Shown below are 14 T cell receptor beta chains from a single sample sequenced in a study of CD8 T cells in ankylosing spondylitis. TCRdb called the 5' RACE reads again in MiXCR, with one record for every CDR3 protein. The data hold about 89,000 distinct CDR3 sequences, with approximately 30% observed a single time. Sequencing was done on a sample of blood, either unsorted or a sorted T cell fraction (not recorded which). All receptors derive from a male donor with ankylosing spondylitis or in good health (not recorded which).

This clonotype appeared a few times. The chain employs TRBV5-1 and TRBJ2-1; D gene unclear. The germline V gene encodes CDR1 SGHRS and CDR2 YFSETQ. The CDR3 sequence is 15 residues long. Between the trimmed V and J ends, which lost 5 bases and 2 bases, there was a span of 14 bases. The CDR3 protein is CASRKDIETYNEQFF. The CDR3 DNA reads as TGCGCCAGCAGGAAAGATATAGAGACCTACAATGAGCAGTTCTTC.

V usage is TRBV20-1 and J usage is TRBJ2-7, with D maybe TRBD2 (6 bases). Trimming took 3 bases from V and 0 from J, leaving 18 bases between them. The CDR3 runs to 16 residues. Germline lookup yields CDR1 DFQATT and CDR2 SNEGSKA (reference sequence). The CDR3 sequence: CSASPLAARSSYEQYF. The CDR3 DNA follows: TGCAGTGCTAGCCCACTAGCAGCGCGAAGCTCCTACGAGCAGTACTTC.

This clonotype was observed a few times. The CDR3 spells CASSFGRETEAFF. CDR3 sequence (DNA): TGTGCCAGCAGCTTTGGTAGGGAAACTGAAGCTTTCTTT. V and J are TRBV7-9 and TRBJ1-1; D remains unclear. V lost 3 bases, J lost 5 bases, and 10 bases lay in between. The CDR3 runs 13 residues. CDR1 SEHNR and CDR2 FQNEAQ come from the germline V gene (reference sequence).

This clonotype occurred many times. The genes are TRBV20-1 and TRBJ2-1; no reliable D call. CDR3 length: 12 amino acids. Germline-derived CDR1 and CDR2 are DFQATT and SNEGSKA (reference sequence). Deletions cut 4 bases from V and 8 bases from J, with 12 bases between. The CDR3 here is CSAKEDKHEQFF. The CDR3 DNA is TGCAGTGCTAAAGAAGATAAACATGAGCAGTTCTTC.

This clonotype was seen at least ten times. The chain carries TRBV7-2 and TRBJ2-5, with D uncertain. The CDR3 loop spans 11 amino acids. V was clipped by 0 bases and J by 5 bases, with 1 base between them. Germline assignment: CDR1 SGHTA and CDR2 FQGNSA. The CDR3 loop reads CASSLAETQYF. CDR3 in DNA: TGTGCCAGCAGCTTAGCGGAGACCCAGTACTTC.

This clonotype was detected only a few times. The rearrangement joins TRBV12-5 to TRBJ1-5, with a possible D match to TRBD1 (5 bases). The CDR3 spans 13 residues. V was pared by 9 bases and J by 8 bases, with 17 bases between. Germline lookup yields CDR1 LGHNT and CDR2 FRNRAP. This chain's CDR3 is CARPRGAEEPQHF. Written as DNA, the CDR3 is TGTGCTAGACCTCGGGGCGCGGAAGAGCCCCAGCATTTT.

This clonotype has more than one count but fewer than ten. CDR3 sequence: CASSFKSEQYF. Here the CDR3 DNA reads TGCGCCAGCAGCTTCAAGTCCGAGCAGTACTTC. V gene TRBV5-1 combines with J gene TRBJ2-7; D gene uncertain. Per germline, CDR1 SGHRS and CDR2 YFSETQ. The V and J ends lost 2 bases and 6 bases respectively, with 6 bases between them. The CDR3 consists of 11 residues.

The CDR3 nucleotides are TGCGCCAGCAGTTTCGCCGGACTAGCGGGAGGTCCAGATACGCAGTATTTT. This codes for CASSFAGLAGGPDTQYF. V is TRBV5-1 and J is TRBJ2-3, with 14 nucleotides matching TRBD2. V was clipped by 5 bases and J by 4 bases; unmatched bases: 9. The CDR3 totals 17 residues. Germline CDR1 reads SGHRS; CDR2 reads YFSETQ.

Only a few counts were recorded for this clonotype. This rearrangement joins TRBV9 to TRBJ2-3; D unresolved. The CDR3 runs 12 residues. The V and J ends lost 3 bases and 0 bases respectively, with 2 bases between them. The germline gives CDR1 SGDLS, CDR2 YYNGEE. Written as DNA, the CDR3 is TGTGCCAGCAGCGAGAGCACAGATACGCAGTATTTT. Translated: CASSESTDTQYF.

This clonotype was detected ten times or more. The rearrangement links TRBV7-3 to TRBJ2-2; D is ambiguous. V was shortened by 5 bases and J by 0 bases, with 10 bases between the two germline ends. This CDR3 region has 15 residues. The germline CDR1 and CDR2 sequences are SGHTA and FQGTGA. For the CDR3, the DNA is TGTGCCAGCAGCCTCGGGCTAGCGAACACCGGGGAGCTGTTTTTT. Amino acids: CASSLGLANTGELFF.

This clonotype has just a few counts. The chain couples TRBV20-1 to TRBJ2-2, with D possibly TRBD2 on 5 matching bases. CDR1 and CDR2 from the germline V gene are DFQATT and SNEGSKA (reference sequence). This CDR3 contains 14 residues. Trimming shortened V by 1 base and J by 5 bases, and 11 bases separated the two germline ends. CDR3 sequence: CSARVGGGTGELFF. CDR3 bases: TGCAGTGCTAGAGTGGGCGGAGGAACCGGGGAGCTGTTTTTT.

The rearrangement joins TRBV7-2 to TRBJ1-1, with no clear D. The germline gives CDR1 SGHTA, CDR2 FQGNSA. The CDR3 spans 13 residues. Trimming pared 4 bases from V and 11 bases from J, leaving 17 bases between. CDR3 amino acids: CASSYLEFRMAFF. Written as DNA, the CDR3 is TGTGCCAGCAGCTACTTAGAGTTCAGAATGGCTTTCTTT. Full variable domain (remainder filled in from reference TRBV7-2 and TRBJ1-1): GAGVSQSPSNKVTEKGKDVELRCDPISGHTALYWYRQSLGQGLEFLIYFQGNSAPDKSGLPSDRFSAERTGGSVSTLTIQRTQQEDSAVYLCASSYLEFRMAFFGQGTRLTVV.

This clonotype was counted a few times. V usage is TRBV7-2 and J usage is TRBJ2-7; D possibly corresponds to TRBD2 (6 bases). Between the trimmed V and J ends, which lost 4 bases and 7 bases, there was a span of 17 bases. The CDR3 runs 14 residues. Germline V lookup: CDR1 SGHTA, CDR2 FQGNSA. In DNA form, the CDR3 reads TGTGCCAGCAGCTACGGCACTCTAGCGCGAGAGCAGTACTTC. Translating gives CASSYGTLAREQYF.

This clonotype was picked up a small number of times. The chain has TRBV20-1 and TRBJ1-1; no clear D. The germline V gene encodes CDR1 DFQATT and CDR2 SNEGSKA (reference sequence). This CDR3 is built from 14 residues. Deletions cut 3 bases from V and 1 base from J, with 12 bases between. The CDR3 DNA is TGCAGTGCTAGGGACTCACGGAAGAACACTGAAGCTTTCTTT. Amino acid sequence: CSARDSRKNTEAFF.